The 24 T cell receptor beta chains listed next were all sequenced from one sample in a study of T cells in Graves' hyperthyroidism and ophthalmopathy. There were TCR beta CDR3 regions amplified from RNA transcripts. An initial round of RT-PCR targeting the TCR CDR3 relied on the HTBI primer set. MiXCR was run by TCRdb on the multiplex PCR reads, yielding one entry per CDR3 protein. Of around 560,000 distinct CDR3 sequences in the sample, 16% were seen once. The sequencing input was blood. Receptors originate from a woman between 18 and 29 years old with Graves' hyperthyroidism.

This clonotype was detected ten times or more. The rearrangement links TRBV12-3 or TRBV12-4 to TRBJ2-3, with 10 positions matching TRBD2. This CDR3 is built from 15 residues. V lost 3 bases and J lost 6; bases outside the gene matches: 6. The CDR3 DNA sequence: TGTGCCAGCAGTTTTGAACTAGCGGGACCCGATACGCAGTATTTT. Protein sequence: CASSFELAGPDTQYF.

This clonotype was recorded many times. The rearrangement links TRBV7-9 to TRBJ2-7; TRBD2 matches 11 bases. Per the germline V gene, CDR1 is SEHNR and CDR2 is FQNEAQ (reference sequence). With V trimmed by 0 bases and J by 3 bases, 10 bases remained unmatched. The CDR3 runs to 18 residues. The CDR3 nucleotides are TGTGCCAGCAGCTTAGCGCAACGACTAGCGGGGCCCCTCTACGAGCAGTACTTC. This gives the protein CASSLAQRLAGPLYEQYF.

This clonotype was recorded many times. J is TRBJ2-7 and V is TRBV11-2; 10 bases map to TRBD2. The V and J ends lost 6 bases and 2 bases, in that order; junction bases with no gene match: 7. Per germline, CDR1 SGHAT and CDR2 FQNNGV. The CDR3 totals 15 residues. The CDR3 nucleotides read TGTGCCAGCAGGCTGACTAGCGGGTTGACCTACGAGCAGTACTTC. This encodes CASRLTSGLTYEQYF.

The genes are TRBV12-3 or TRBV12-4 and TRBJ2-7, with 9 nucleotides matching TRBD1. With 6 bases clipped from V and 1 base from J, the junction kept 7 bases outside the gene matches. The CDR3 runs 15 residues. For the CDR3, the DNA is TGTGCCAGCAGGTCCGGGACAGGGATTTCCTACGAGCAGTACTTC. Translated, it gives CASRSGTGISYEQYF.

V usage is TRBV4-1 and J usage is TRBJ1-2; no clear D gene. The CDR3 spans 15 residues. From germline, CDR1 is MGHRA and CDR2 YSYEKL. Deletions cut 1 base from V and 0 bases from J, with 9 bases between. The CDR3 region has the DNA TGCGCCAGCAGCCAAGCTGCAGGCTCTAACTATGGCTACACCTTC. This encodes CASSQAAGSNYGYTF.

This clonotype was detected many times. V gene TRBV5-1 combines with J gene TRBJ1-1; D might be TRBD1 (6 bases). V was cut by 7 bases and J by 1 base, with 8 bases left in between. The length of the CDR3 is 12 residues. Germline CDR1 SGHRS, CDR2 YFSETQ. DNA of the CDR3: TGCGCCAGCGTGGGGGCGAACACTGAAGCTTTCTTT. Its translation is CASVGANTEAFF.

Note on this clonotype: Since a much larger clone is just one base distant, this may be a read error. This chain uses TRBV28 with TRBJ2-1, with 7 bases matching TRBD1. The CDR3 loop spans 20 amino acids. Trimming took 3 bases from V and 4 from J; bases not matched to a gene: 21. The V gene's germline CDR1 is MDHEN and CDR2 SYDVKM. The CDR3 loop is CASSLPEVPGDSRFYNEQFF. The CDR3, as DNA: TGTGCCAGCAGTTTGCCCGAAGTCCCCGGGGACAGCCGCTTTTACAATGAGCAGTTCTTC.

The chain combines TRBV20-1 with TRBJ1-5; tentative D call: TRBD1 (5 bases). V lost 6 bases and J lost 4, with 16 bases in between. Germline V CDR1 and CDR2: DFQATT, SNEGSKA (reference sequence). CDR3 size: 14 residues. CDR3 in amino acids: CSASTGRANQPQHF. The CDR3 DNA reads TGCAGTGCCAGTACGGGACGGGCGAATCAGCCCCAGCATTTT.

The rearrangement joins TRBV19 to TRBJ1-5; D possibly corresponds to TRBD1 (6 bases). The CDR3 has 13 amino acids. Trimming removed 2 bases at V and 6 bases at J, with 8 bases between. CDR1 is LNHDA, CDR2 SQIVND, per germline (reference sequence). CDR3 protein: CASSIKGGQPQHF. The DNA of the CDR3 is TGTGCCAGTAGTATAAAGGGGGGTCAGCCCCAGCATTTT.

There are many counts of this clonotype. In DNA form, the CDR3 reads TGCAGCGTTTCGACAGTCCGGAACCGCTGGGAAGCTTTCTTT. Protein sequence: CSVSTVRNRWEAFF. The chain recombines TRBV29-1 with TRBJ1-1, with a weak D call TRBD1 (5 bases). CDR3 length: 14 amino acids. The germline gives CDR1 SQVTM, CDR2 ANQGSEA. Trimming left V 5 bases short and J 8 bases short, with 21 bases between.

This clonotype was observed at least ten times. The chain links TRBV10-3 to TRBJ2-3; possibly TRBD1 or TRBD2 for D (5 bases each). Trimming shortened V by 0 bases and J by 4 bases, and 23 bases separated the two germline ends. Germline V CDR1 and CDR2: ENHRY, SYGVKD. The CDR3 sequence is 19 residues long. CDR3 sequence reads: CAISESRAGTSVGPDTQYF. CDR3 nucleotides: TGTGCCATCAGTGAGTCACGGGCAGGGACCTCGGTCGGGCCAGATACGCAGTATTTT.

The J gene is TRBJ1-2, the V gene TRBV30; TRBD1 agrees at 7 bases. The germline CDR1 and CDR2 sequences are GTSNPN and SVGIG (reference sequence). After removal of 7 bases from V and 8 bases from J, the junction contained 13 bases not matched to a gene. This CDR3 region has 13 residues. DNA of the CDR3: TGTGCCTCTACCCCACACAGGGGTCAGGGCTACACCTTC. As protein: CASTPHRGQGYTF.

There are a few counts of this clonotype. The J gene is TRBJ1-5, the V gene TRBV19; possible D gene TRBD1, 5 bases. This CDR3 has 15 amino acids. Trimming pared 1 base from V and 3 bases from J, leaving 10 bases between. Germline V CDR1 and CDR2: LNHDA, SQIVND (reference sequence). For the CDR3, the DNA is TGTGCCAGTAGTATAGGGGCGGACACCAATCAGCCCCAGCATTTT. As protein: CASSIGADTNQPQHF.

There are many counts of this clonotype. The V call is TRBV3-1, the J call TRBJ1-5, with D hard to call. CDR1 and CDR2 from the germline V gene are LGHDT and YNNKEL (reference sequence). Trimming removed 3 bases from V and 4 bases from J, with 7 bases in between. CDR3 length: 13 amino acids. CDR3: CASSQRENQPQHF. The CDR3 DNA follows: TGTGCCAGCAGCCAGCGGGAAAATCAGCCCCAGCATTTT.

CDR3 nucleotide sequence: TGTGCCAGCAGCCAGCGAGGGTTCCAAGAGACCCAGTACTTC. Protein: CASSQRGFQETQYF. V usage is TRBV7-2 and J usage is TRBJ2-5; D possibly corresponds to TRBD2 (5 bases). Trimming cost V 5 bases and J 1 base, with 11 bases left between them. The CDR3 has 14 residues. Germline CDR1 SGHTA, CDR2 FQGNSA. Using reference TRBV7-2 and TRBJ2-5 for the parts outside the CDR3, the full variable domain is GAGVSQSPSNKVTEKGKDVELRCDPISGHTALYWYRQSLGQGLEFLIYFQGNSAPDKSGLPSDRFSAERTGGSVSTLTIQRTQQEDSAVYLCASSQRGFQETQYFGPGTRLLVL.

Note on this clonotype: A much larger clone lies a single base off, so this may be a read error. The V gene is TRBV3-1, the J gene TRBJ2-5; D remains ambiguous. Germline loops: CDR1 LGHDT, CDR2 YNNKEL (reference sequence). CDR3 length equals 12 residues. V was pared by 3 bases and J by 6 bases, with 8 bases between. The CDR3 DNA reads as TGTGCCAGCAGCCACGATAAGCAGACCCAGTACTTC. Encoded protein: CASSHDKQTQYF.

The V call is TRBV19, the J call TRBJ1-2; D uncertain. V lost 3 bases to trimming and J lost 7 bases, with 9 bases between them. Germline values: CDR1 LNHDA, CDR2 SQIVND (reference sequence). This CDR3 comprises 12 residues. The CDR3 region is CASSMSGGGYTF. In DNA form, the CDR3 reads TGTGCCAGTAGTATGTCGGGAGGTGGCTACACCTTC. The complete variable domain, with remaining parts taken from reference TRBV19 and TRBJ1-2, reads DGGITQSPKYLFRKEGQNVTLSCEQNLNHDAMYWYRQDPGQGLRLIYYSQIVNDFQKGDIAEGYSVSREKKESFPLTVTSAQKNPTAFYLCASSMSGGGYTFGSGTRLTVV.

This clonotype was seen a handful of times. The chain uses TRBV6-1 and TRBJ1-2, with 7 bases fitting TRBD1. V was pared by 3 bases and J by 5 bases, with 3 bases of the junction left unmatched. Germline lookup yields CDR1 MNHNS and CDR2 SASEGT. The CDR3 is made up of 13 amino acids. This CDR3 is CASSETGRYGYTF. CDR3 bases: TGTGCCAGCAGTGAGACAGGGAGGTATGGCTACACCTTC.

The V and J genes are TRBV29-1 and TRBJ2-2; 13 nucleotides agree with TRBD2. This CDR3 is built from 16 residues. Looked up from germline, CDR1 is SQVTM and CDR2 is ANQGSEA. J gave up 3 bases and V 5 bases, and 6 bases lay outside the gene matches. The CDR3: CSVRTSGSRDTGELFF. CDR3 nucleotide sequence: TGCAGCGTTAGGACTAGCGGGAGTAGGGACACCGGGGAGCTGTTTTTT.

This clonotype appeared once. This chain joins TRBV6-1 and TRBJ2-5; 7 bases align to TRBD2. After removal of 1 base from V and 0 bases from J, the junction contained 2 bases not matched to a gene. Per the germline V gene, CDR1 is MNHNS and CDR2 is SASEGT. CDR3 size: 15 residues. The CDR3, as DNA: TGTGCCAGCAGTGAAGTTAGCGGGTACCAAGAGACCCAGTACTTC. This translates into CASSEVSGYQETQYF.

The chain links TRBV4-1 to TRBJ1-2, with no clear D. In germline, CDR1 is MGHRA, CDR2 YSYEKL. V shed 4 bases and J shed 8 bases, with 17 bases lying between them. The CDR3 is 14 residues long. CDR3 protein: CASSLGVQSGGYTF. CDR3 DNA: TGCGCCAGCAGCCTCGGGGTCCAGTCGGGAGGCTACACCTTC.

This clonotype was picked up one time. At one boundary the junction diverges from the germline segment, which might be a read error. V gene TRBV12-3 or TRBV12-4 combines with J gene TRBJ2-7, with unresolved D. The CDR3 runs 11 residues. As DNA, the CDR3 is TGTGCCAGCAGTTCACAGTACGAGCGGTACTTC. This gives the protein CASSSQYERYF.

The chain carries TRBV7-2 and TRBJ1-5; weak D call: TRBD1 (5 bases). The V end was cut by 0 bases, the J end by 9 bases, with 12 bases between. This CDR3 comprises 14 residues. Per germline, CDR1 SGHTA and CDR2 FQGNSA. The DNA of the CDR3 is TGTGCCAGCAGCTTAGCCCTTCGACAGCCGCCCCAGCATTTT. It translates to CASSLALRQPPQHF.

The chain combines TRBV24-1 with TRBJ2-7, with D tentatively TRBD1 (6 bases). Trimming cost V 5 bases and J 0 bases, with 13 bases left between them. Germline V gene sequence: CDR1 KGHDR, CDR2 SFDVKD. The CDR3 runs 15 residues. CDR3 nucleotide sequence: TGTGCCACCAGTGCCGGGGACACCCACTCCTACGAGCAGTACTTC. Amino acids: CATSAGDTHSYEQYF.